This T cell receptor beta chain was observed in a study of T cells in Graves' hyperthyroidism and ophthalmopathy. This clonotype appeared a few times. As yet, its antigen is unknown. A read error is possible here, since a much larger clone lies one base away. From RNA transcripts, TCR beta CDR3 regions were amplified. RT-PCR in the first round (using the HTBI primer set) targeted the TCR CDR3. TCRdb redid the calling of the multiplex PCR reads with MiXCR, one entry per CDR3 protein. This table holds fewer than 500,000 distinct CDR3 sequences, roughly 13% found once. Based on clinical symptoms, serum thyroxine and TRAb, thyroid ultrasound and orbital computed tomography, diagnoses were reached. The CDR3 totals 16 residues. Germline-derived CDR1 and CDR2 are SGHTA and FQGNSA. Study findings and constraints: Within blood appeared most thyroid clonotypes that had expanded above 0.001. In the analysis, a 13 V-J model separated ophthalmopathy from stable hyperthyroidism.

The receptor was derived from a man aged 25 to 40 with Graves' hyperthyroidism that later progressed to Graves' ophthalmopathy. The chain has TRBV7-2 and TRBJ2-3, with 8 bases lining up with TRBD2. The specimen was blood. Written as DNA, the CDR3 is TGTGCCAGCAGCTTAGTCGGGGGGGGACGCACAGGTACGCAGTATTTT. It specifies CASSLVGGGRTGTQYF.